A single T cell receptor beta chain is shown here with its context. In its sample, this clone was seen a few times. There is no known antigen for this receptor. The input lacks base qualities; no much larger clone sits a single base away. Taken from the germline V gene, the CDR1 and CDR2 loops are SGHDN and FVKESK. Inclusive of the bounding cysteine and phenylalanine, the CDR3 is 13 residues long. The CDR3 DNA has 39 bases and is translated from base 1. V is pared back by 4 bases and J by 5 bases, with 11 bases lying between the germline termini. This record belongs to a study of PD-L1 blockade in urothelial cancer (dated by TCRdb to the late 2010s). Background on the whole study: All patients started therapy around 2014 and received atezolizumab 1,200 mg intravenously every 3 weeks. About 90% of the roughly 29 patients were identified as males with urothelial cancer of bladder origin, and a prior smoking history was reported by 18 of 29 patients. Patients had an ECOG performance status of 0 or 1 and had received between 0 and 3 prior chemotherapy regimens. Blood samples were analyzed at two time points: 3 weeks after treatment start (second dose) and 6 weeks after treatment start. Blood samples gave a median of 141,255 T cells and tens of thousands of unique TCRs, with a median clonality of around 0.08. An exploratory multi-omic analysis was conducted of the somatic, immune and clinical correlates of response to PD-L1 blockade with atezolizumab in urothelial cancer. Pretreatment tumor samples, along with matched peripheral blood serially collected before and after atezolizumab treatment, were subjected to TCR sequencing. Progression-free survival longer than 6 months counted as durable clinical benefit, and TCR features were additionally tested against both progression-free and overall survival. In the same patients, pretreatment tumors underwent whole exome sequencing and RNA sequencing in addition to TCR sequencing. About 10 patients reached durable clinical benefit, while some 19 patients did not. Pretreatment blood TCR-seq was available for twenty-nine patients, at least one posttreatment blood collection was obtained for some 24 patients, and tumor TCR-seq was available for some 24 patients. The paper's findings and limits, for the study overall: At 3 weeks after the start of treatment, tumor-associated TCR clones in peripheral blood had expanded more in patients with durable benefit (n of about 20, p = 0.022). Because the sample size was small (n = 29) and many of the analyses were exploratory, the results are meant to be hypothesis-generating. Improved progression-free and overall survival was found to be associated with pretreatment peripheral blood TCR clonality below the median.

A cohort of approximately 31 patients with locally advanced or metastatic urothelial carcinoma, treated at Memorial Sloan Kettering on a trial protocol, was included. Peripheral blood mononuclear cells were collected pretreatment and during treatment, with between 1 and 8 total time points per patient. The Qiagen DNeasy Blood extraction kit was used to purify genomic DNA from total PBMCs and tumor samples. PBMCs were collected pretreatment and during treatment and were isolated and stored as previously described. Each PCR received spiked-in synthetic TCR analog templates so that absolute template abundance could be estimated from read counts. The immunoSEQ assay used bias-controlled V and J gene primers to amplify TCRbeta CDR3 regions from genomic DNA. Sequencing of rearranged TCRbeta segments was done at approximately 20X coverage. From the authors' description of their analysis: Clustering was used to correct sequencing errors, and CDR3s were annotated against IMGT to assign V, D and J genes. Out-of-frame and stop-codon sequences were excluded, and only productive TCRbeta rearrangements were used in downstream analyses. To compute clonality, Shannon entropy was normalized by the log of the number of unique productive sequences and then subtracted from one. Fisher's exact test with Benjamini-Hochberg correction, using a cutoff of adjusted p below 0.01, was how clones that differed between time points or between blood and tumor were identified. The clones in this table, taken by TCRdb from immuneACCESS, are in-frame only. Not every clone is retained; where verified, under half of the shortfall comes from an unresolved V gene, and the cause of the rest is unknown. Clone size and the V and J calls come from that table; the DNA yielded D and trimming. Here the sample has tens of thousands of clones; around 80% occur a single time. Of the sample, 3% to 3.5% falls within the top ten clones.

The sequence links TRBV14 to TRBJ1-2; possibly the D gene is TRBD1, per 5 matching bases. This specimen was PBMCs, taken around atezolizumab (anti-PD-L1) treatment. The sequence came from a man aged 65 to 85 with urothelial cancer. The DNA reads as follows: TGTGCCAGCAGCCCAGGGTATAGGTATGGCTACACCTTC. Its translation is CASSPGYRYGYTF.